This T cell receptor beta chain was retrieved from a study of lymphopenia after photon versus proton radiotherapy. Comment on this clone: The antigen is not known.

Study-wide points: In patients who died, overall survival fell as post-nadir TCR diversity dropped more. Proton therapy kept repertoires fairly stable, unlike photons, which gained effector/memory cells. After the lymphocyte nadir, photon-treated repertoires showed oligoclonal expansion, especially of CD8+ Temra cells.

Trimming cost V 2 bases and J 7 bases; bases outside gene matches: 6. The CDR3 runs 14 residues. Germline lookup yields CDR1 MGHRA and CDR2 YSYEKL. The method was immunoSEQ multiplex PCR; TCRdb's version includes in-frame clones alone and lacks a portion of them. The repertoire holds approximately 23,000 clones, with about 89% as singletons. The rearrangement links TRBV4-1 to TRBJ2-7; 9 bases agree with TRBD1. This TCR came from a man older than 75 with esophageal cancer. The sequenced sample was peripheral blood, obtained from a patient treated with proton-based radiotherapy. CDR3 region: CASSQRTGEREQYF. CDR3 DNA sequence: TGCGCCAGCAGCCAAAGGACAGGGGAGCGGGAGCAGTACTTC.